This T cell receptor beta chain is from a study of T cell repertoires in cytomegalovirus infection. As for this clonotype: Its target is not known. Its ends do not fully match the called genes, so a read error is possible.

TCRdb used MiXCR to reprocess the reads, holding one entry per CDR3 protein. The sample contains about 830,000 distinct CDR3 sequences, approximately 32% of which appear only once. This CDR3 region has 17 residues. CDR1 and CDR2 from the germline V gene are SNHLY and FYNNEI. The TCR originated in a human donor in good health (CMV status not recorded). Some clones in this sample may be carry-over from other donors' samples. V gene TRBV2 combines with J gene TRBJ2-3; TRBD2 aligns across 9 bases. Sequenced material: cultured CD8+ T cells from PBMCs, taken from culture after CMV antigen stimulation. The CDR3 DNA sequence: TGTGCCAGCAGGAAGGGGCCTGCGGGGGGGCCAGCAGAAACGCAGTATTTT. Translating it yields CASRKGPAGGPAETQYF.